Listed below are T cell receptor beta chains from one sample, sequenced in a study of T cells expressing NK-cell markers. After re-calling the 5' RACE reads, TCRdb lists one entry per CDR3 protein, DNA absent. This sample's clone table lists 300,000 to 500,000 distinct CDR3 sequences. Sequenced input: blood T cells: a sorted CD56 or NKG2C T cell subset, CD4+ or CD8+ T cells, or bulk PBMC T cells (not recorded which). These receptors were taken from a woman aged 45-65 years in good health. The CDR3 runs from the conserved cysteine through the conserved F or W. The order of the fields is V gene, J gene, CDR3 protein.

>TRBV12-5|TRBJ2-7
CASAGSSYEQYF
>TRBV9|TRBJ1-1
CASSAWNLNTEAFF
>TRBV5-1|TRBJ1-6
CASSSDPEGSPLHF
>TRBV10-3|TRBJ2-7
CAARRDYEQYF
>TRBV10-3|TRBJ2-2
CAIGGGATGELFF
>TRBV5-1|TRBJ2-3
CASSGRASDTQYF
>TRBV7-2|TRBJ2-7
CASRRERHEQYF
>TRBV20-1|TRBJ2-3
CSASFSGRAWLLTDTQYF
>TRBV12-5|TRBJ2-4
CASASGQKKNIQYF
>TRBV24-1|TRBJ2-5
CATRLSGIETQYF
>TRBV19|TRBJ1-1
CASSIAPGLITEAFF
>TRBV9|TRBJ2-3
CASSVRTSPTDTQYF
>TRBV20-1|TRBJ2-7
CSATRLAGVGEQYF
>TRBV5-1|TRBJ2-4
CASSSGHGKNIQYF
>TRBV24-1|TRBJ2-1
CATSAAGRSVEQFF
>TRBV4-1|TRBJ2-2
CASSQGTSLTGELFF